The 17 T cell receptor beta chains presented below share a single source sample, sequenced in a study of control samples from healthy donors and cancer patients. Produced via immunoSEQ multiplex PCR; TCRdb's table is partial and in-frame only. The sample carries 170,000 or so clones, about 92% recorded once. Sequencing input: blood. These receptors were collected from a man aged 25 to 40 in good health.

The rearrangement links TRBV18 to TRBJ2-7; D may be TRBD2 (6 bases). Germline-derived CDR1 and CDR2 are KGHSH and LQKENI. Deletions cut 5 bases from V and 3 bases from J, with 14 bases between. This CDR3 is 14 amino acids long. The CDR3 bases are TGTGCCAGCTCAGTTACGGGGGAAGTCTACGAGCAGTACTTC. This sequence encodes CASSVTGEVYEQYF.

The gene calls are TRBV4-1 and TRBJ2-1, with D possibly matching TRBD2 (5 bases). Trimming pared 1 base from V and 3 bases from J, leaving 10 bases between. The CDR3 contains 15 residues. Germline V CDR1 and CDR2: MGHRA, YSYEKL. In nucleotides, the CDR3 is TGCGCCAGCAGCCAAGGACCGGCGGGCTACAATGAGCAGTTCTTC. It encodes CASSQGPAGYNEQFF.

The rearrangement uses TRBV7-9 and TRBJ2-7; 12 nucleotides line up with TRBD1. V gave up 5 bases and J gave up 4 bases; unmatched junction bases: 6. In germline, CDR1 is SEHNR, CDR2 FQNEAQ (reference sequence). The CDR3 has 15 residues. CDR3 in DNA: TGTGCCAGCAGCCGCGGGACAGGGGGCCGGTACGAGCAGTACTTC. This codes for CASSRGTGGRYEQYF.

The V and J genes are TRBV12-3 or TRBV12-4 and TRBJ1-1; unclear D gene. The CDR3 spans 13 residues. The germline V and J ends were trimmed by 7 bases and 5 bases, with 14 bases remaining between them. The CDR3 region has the DNA TGTGCCAGCACTGACATCGCATTTACTGAAGCTTTCTTT. Translation: CASTDIAFTEAFF.

The chain is built from TRBV9 and TRBJ2-7; 7 nucleotides align to TRBD2. Germline lookup yields CDR1 SGDLS and CDR2 YYNGEE. With V trimmed by 0 bases and J by 6 bases, 6 bases remained unmatched. The CDR3 totals 14 residues. The CDR3 bases are TGTGCCAGCAGCGTAGGGGCGGGAGTCCGCGAGCAGTACTTC. Amino acid sequence: CASSVGAGVREQYF.

The chain carries TRBV9 and TRBJ1-2, with 9 positions matching TRBD1. Looked up from germline, CDR1 is SGDLS and CDR2 is YYNGEE. V was clipped by 3 bases and J by 4 bases; unmatched bases: 4. CDR3 size: 14 residues. The DNA for the CDR3 is TGTGCCAGCAGCGGGGACAGGGCGGCCTATGGCTACACCTTC. It is translated as CASSGDRAAYGYTF.

The chain links TRBV7-8 to TRBJ1-1; D remains unclear. Per germline, CDR1 SGHVS and CDR2 FQNEAQ. The length of the CDR3 is 14 residues. Trimming pared 5 bases from V and 5 bases from J, leaving 15 bases between. CDR3 in DNA: TGTGCCAGCAGCCCCCGGTCCACCGTGACTGAAGCTTTCTTT. Its translation: CASSPRSTVTEAFF.

The rearrangement links TRBV4-3 to TRBJ1-1, with D perhaps TRBD1 (5 bases). Germline CDR1 LGHNA, CDR2 YSLEER. V was cut by 1 base and J by 4 bases, with 19 bases left in between. The CDR3 runs 17 residues. The CDR3 nucleotides are TGCGCCAGCAGCCAAGTTGTATTCCGGGGCCTGAGCACTGAAGCTTTCTTT. Its protein is CASSQVVFRGLSTEAFF.

This sequence joins TRBV15 and TRBJ1-5, with D perhaps matching TRBD1 (5 bases). The CDR3 totals 12 residues. The V gene lost 8 bases and the J gene lost 4 bases, with 9 bases spanning the gap. In germline, CDR1 is LNHNV, CDR2 YYDKDF (reference sequence). This chain's CDR3 is CATRDGNQPQHF. Written as DNA, the CDR3 is TGTGCCACCCGGGACGGTAATCAGCCCCAGCATTTT.

The genes are TRBV11-3 and TRBJ2-1; 9 nucleotides match TRBD2. This CDR3 has 13 residues. Trimming cost V 1 base and J 12 bases; bases outside gene matches: 4. CDR1 SGHNT and CDR2 YENEEA come from the germline V gene. CDR3 sequence: CASSLGSGSGQFF. Written as DNA, the CDR3 is TGTGCCAGCAGCTTAGGTAGCGGGAGTGGGCAGTTCTTC.

V and J are TRBV6-1 and TRBJ1-1; no clear D gene. CDR3 length: 14 amino acids. The germline CDR1 and CDR2 sequences are MNHNS and SASEGT. V was pared by 2 bases and J by 4 bases, with 11 bases between. CDR3 in DNA: TGTGCCAGCAGTGAACAACTGGAGGGCACTGAAGCTTTCTTT. Residues: CASSEQLEGTEAFF.

The rearrangement links TRBV5-1 to TRBJ2-7; a possible D gene is TRBD2 (6 bases). This CDR3 spans 14 amino acids. The germline gives CDR1 SGHRS, CDR2 YFSETQ. Trimming cost V 0 bases and J 3 bases, with 10 bases left between them. CDR3 DNA: TGCGCCAGCAGCTTGGCTTTCGGGGGCTACGAGCAGTACTTC. This translates into CASSLAFGGYEQYF.

V usage is TRBV7-6 and J usage is TRBJ2-7; D is ambiguous. CDR1 is SGHVS, CDR2 FNYEAQ, per germline. Trimming took 5 bases from V and 4 from J, leaving 12 bases between them. CDR3 length equals 13 residues. Written as DNA, the CDR3 is TGTGCCAGCAGCCCTGGGGAAGGGTACGAGCAGTACTTC. Its translation: CASSPGEGYEQYF.

The chain recombines TRBV30 with TRBJ1-1; D is unresolved. Trimming stripped 0 bases from V and 7 bases from J, with 6 bases between. This CDR3 is 11 amino acids long. From germline, CDR1 is GTSNPN and CDR2 SVGIG (reference sequence). CDR3 region: CAWSVSLEAFF. DNA for the CDR3: TGTGCCTGGAGTGTGAGCCTTGAAGCTTTCTTT.

V and J are TRBV5-4 and TRBJ2-7; 12 nucleotides align to TRBD2. CDR3 length: 15 residues. Per the germline V gene, CDR1 is SGHNT and CDR2 is YYREEE (reference sequence). J lost 2 bases, V lost 4 bases, and 4 bases had no gene match. In nucleotides, the CDR3 is TGTGCCAGCAGCACCGGACTAGCGGGGACCTACGAGCAGTACTTC. Amino acid sequence: CASSTGLAGTYEQYF.

The chain recombines TRBV11-3 with TRBJ2-1; D is tentatively TRBD1 or TRBD2 (5 bases each). The CDR3 runs to 15 residues. Between the trimmed V and J ends, which lost 6 bases and 2 bases, there was a span of 14 bases. Germline loops: CDR1 SGHNT, CDR2 YENEEA. The CDR3 DNA is TGTGCCAGCAGTCCGGGGCTGGAAGCCTACAATGAGCAGTTCTTC. Its protein product is CASSPGLEAYNEQFF.

The chain has TRBV30 and TRBJ1-3; a weak D match, TRBD1 (5 bases). CDR3 length: 12 amino acids. The ends were cut back, 7 bases at V and 2 bases at J, with 9 bases in the middle. Germline V CDR1 and CDR2: GTSNPN, SVGIG (reference sequence). CDR3 in DNA: TGTGCCTCCGAAGGGGCTGGAAACACCATATATTTT. This sequence encodes CASEGAGNTIYF.